A few counts support the clone carrying this T cell receptor (beta chain). The entry originates in a study of PD-L1 blockade in urothelial cancer. The CDR3 has 14 amino acids. The V end lost 6 bases, the J end lost 1 base, and 10 bases lay between the germline ends. CDR1 is MNHEY and CDR2 is SVGAGI in the germline V gene. Some clones are missing from TCRdb's copy, which holds only in-frame ones; the method was immunoSEQ multiplex PCR. This sample has more than 95,000 clones; more than 70% occur once, and the top ten carry 2.4%. Time point described: peripheral blood 6 weeks after treatment start. This chain uses TRBV6-5 with TRBJ1-5; D is possibly TRBD1 (5 bases). This sample comprised PBMCs, obtained around atezolizumab (anti-PD-L1) treatment. The receptor was derived from a man between 45 and 60 years old with urothelial cancer. CDR3 nucleotide sequence: TGTGCCAGCAGCTCAGGGAGGAGCAATCAGCCCCAGCATTTT. Amino acids: CASSSGRSNQPQHF.